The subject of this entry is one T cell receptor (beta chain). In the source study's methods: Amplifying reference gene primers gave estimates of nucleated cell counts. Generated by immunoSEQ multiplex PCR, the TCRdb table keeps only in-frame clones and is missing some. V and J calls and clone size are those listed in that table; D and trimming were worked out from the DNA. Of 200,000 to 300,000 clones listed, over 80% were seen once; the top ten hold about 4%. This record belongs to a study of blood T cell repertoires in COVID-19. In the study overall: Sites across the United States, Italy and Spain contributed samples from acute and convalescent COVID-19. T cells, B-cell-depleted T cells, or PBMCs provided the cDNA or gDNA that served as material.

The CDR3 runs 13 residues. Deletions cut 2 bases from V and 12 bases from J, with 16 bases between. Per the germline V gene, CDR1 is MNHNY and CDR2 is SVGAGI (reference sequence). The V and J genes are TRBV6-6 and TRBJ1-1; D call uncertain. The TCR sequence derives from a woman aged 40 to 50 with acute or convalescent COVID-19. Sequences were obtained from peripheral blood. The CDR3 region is CASSYPSGSGTFF. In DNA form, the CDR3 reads TGTGCCAGCAGTTACCCGTCAGGTTCGGGGACTTTCTTT.